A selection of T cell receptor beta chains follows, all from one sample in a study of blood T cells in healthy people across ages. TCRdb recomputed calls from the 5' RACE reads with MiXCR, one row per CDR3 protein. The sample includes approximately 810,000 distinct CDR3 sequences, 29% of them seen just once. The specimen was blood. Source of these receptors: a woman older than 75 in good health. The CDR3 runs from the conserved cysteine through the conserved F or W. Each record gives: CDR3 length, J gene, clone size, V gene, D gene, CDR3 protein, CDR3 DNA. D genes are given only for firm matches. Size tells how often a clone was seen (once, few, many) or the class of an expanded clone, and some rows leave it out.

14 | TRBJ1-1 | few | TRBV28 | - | CASNIPFPGTEAFF | TGTGCCAGCAACATCCCCTTCCCGGGCACTGAAGCTTTCTTT
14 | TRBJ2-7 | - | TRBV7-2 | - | CASIPGGSPYERYF | TGTGCCAGCATCCCAGGCGGTAGCCCCTACGAGCGGTACTTC
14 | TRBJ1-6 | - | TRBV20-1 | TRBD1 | CSARTGTANSPLHF | TGCAGTGCTCGAACCGGGACAGCTAATTCACCCCTCCACTTT
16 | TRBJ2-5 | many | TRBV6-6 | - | CASSYKKLGNSETQYF | TGTGCCAGCAGTTACAAGAAACTGGGGAATAGCGAGACCCAGTACTTC
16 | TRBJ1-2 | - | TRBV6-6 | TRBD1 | CASSYSGGDSYRGYTF | TGTGCCAGCAGTTACTCAGGGGGCGACTCCTACCGGGGCTACACCTTC
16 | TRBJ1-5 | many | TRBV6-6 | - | CASSYSGGRPGQPQHF | TGTGCCAGCAGTTACTCTGGTGGTCGACCAGGGCAGCCCCAGCATTTT
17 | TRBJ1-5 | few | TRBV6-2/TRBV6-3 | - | CASSQTGGSHSNQPQHF | TGTGCCAGCAGTCAAACGGGTGGCAGTCATAGCAATCAGCCCCAGCATTTT
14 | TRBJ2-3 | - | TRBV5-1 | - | CASSLPVPTDTQYF | TGCGCCAGCAGCTTACCAGTGCCCACAGATACGCAGTATTTT
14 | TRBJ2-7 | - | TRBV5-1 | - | CASSWDTYSYEQYF | TGCGCCAGCAGCTGGGACACTTACTCCTACGAGCAGTACTTC
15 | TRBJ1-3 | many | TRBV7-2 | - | CASSLGGNSGNTIYF | TGTGCCAGCAGCTTAGGGGGGAACTCTGGAAACACCATATATTTT
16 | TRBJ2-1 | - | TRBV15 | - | CATSRESLELGNEQFF | TGTGCCACCAGCAGAGAGTCCCTCGAGTTGGGGAATGAGCAGTTCTTC
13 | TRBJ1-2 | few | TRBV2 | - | CASSQQGGRGYTF | TGTGCCAGCTCTCAACAGGGAGGGAGGGGCTACACCTTC
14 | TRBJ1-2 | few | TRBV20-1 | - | CSAREPGANYGYTF | TGCAGTGCTAGAGAGCCAGGGGCGAACTATGGCTACACCTTC
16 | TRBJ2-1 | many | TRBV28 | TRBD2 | CASTSAGSGGNNEQFF | TGTGCCAGCACCTCAGCGGGGAGCGGGGGAAACAATGAGCAGTTCTTC
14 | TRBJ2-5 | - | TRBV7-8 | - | CASSLDHALETQYF | TGTGCCAGCAGCTTAGATCACGCCTTAGAGACCCAGTACTTC
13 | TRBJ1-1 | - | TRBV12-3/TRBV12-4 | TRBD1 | CASSTGQGFEAFF | TGTGCCAGCAGTACTGGACAGGGATTTGAAGCTTTCTTT
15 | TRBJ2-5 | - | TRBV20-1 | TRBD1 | CSASTTGTGGETQYF | TGCAGTGCTAGTACCACCGGGACAGGGGGAGAGACCCAGTACTTC